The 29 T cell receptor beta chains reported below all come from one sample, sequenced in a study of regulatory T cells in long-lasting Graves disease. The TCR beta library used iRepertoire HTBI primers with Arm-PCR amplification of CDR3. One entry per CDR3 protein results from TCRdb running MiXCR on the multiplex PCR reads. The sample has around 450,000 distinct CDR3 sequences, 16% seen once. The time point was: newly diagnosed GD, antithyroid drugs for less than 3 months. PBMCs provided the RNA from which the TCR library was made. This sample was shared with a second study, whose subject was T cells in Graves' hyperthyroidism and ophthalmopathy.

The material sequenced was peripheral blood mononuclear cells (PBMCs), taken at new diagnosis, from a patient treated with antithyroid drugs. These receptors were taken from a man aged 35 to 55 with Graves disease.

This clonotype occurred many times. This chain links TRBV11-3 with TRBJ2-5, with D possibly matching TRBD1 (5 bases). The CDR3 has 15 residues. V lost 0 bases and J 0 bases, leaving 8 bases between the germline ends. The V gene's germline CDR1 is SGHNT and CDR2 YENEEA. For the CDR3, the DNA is TGTGCCAGCAGCTTAGATCTAGGGGACCAAGAGACCCAGTACTTC. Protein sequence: CASSLDLGDQETQYF.

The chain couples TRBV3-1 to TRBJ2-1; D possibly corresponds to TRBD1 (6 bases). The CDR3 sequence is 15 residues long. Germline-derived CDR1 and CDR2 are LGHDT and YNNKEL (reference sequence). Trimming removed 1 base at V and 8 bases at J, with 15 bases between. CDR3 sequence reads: CASSQVQDRWDEQFF. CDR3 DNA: TGTGCCAGCAGCCAAGTACAGGACAGATGGGATGAGCAGTTCTTC.

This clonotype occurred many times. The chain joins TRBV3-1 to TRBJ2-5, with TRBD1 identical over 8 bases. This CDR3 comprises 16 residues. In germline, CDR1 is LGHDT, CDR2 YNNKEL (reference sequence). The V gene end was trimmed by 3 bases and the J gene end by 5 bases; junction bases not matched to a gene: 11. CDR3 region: CASSQTGRGREETQYF. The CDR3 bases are TGTGCCAGCAGCCAGACGGGCAGGGGGCGCGAGGAGACCCAGTACTTC.

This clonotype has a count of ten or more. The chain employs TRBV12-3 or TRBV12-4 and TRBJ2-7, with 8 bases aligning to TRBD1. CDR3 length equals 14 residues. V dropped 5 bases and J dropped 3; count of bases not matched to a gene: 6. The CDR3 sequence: CASSLRDRRYEQYF. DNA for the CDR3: TGTGCCAGCAGTCTCCGGGACAGGCGCTACGAGCAGTACTTC.

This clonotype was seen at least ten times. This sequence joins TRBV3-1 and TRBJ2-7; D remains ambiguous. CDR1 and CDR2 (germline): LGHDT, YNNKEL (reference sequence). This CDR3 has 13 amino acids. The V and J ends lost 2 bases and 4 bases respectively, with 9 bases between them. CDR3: CASSQLTKYEQYF. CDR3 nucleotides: TGTGCCAGCAGCCAACTTACCAAATACGAGCAGTACTTC.

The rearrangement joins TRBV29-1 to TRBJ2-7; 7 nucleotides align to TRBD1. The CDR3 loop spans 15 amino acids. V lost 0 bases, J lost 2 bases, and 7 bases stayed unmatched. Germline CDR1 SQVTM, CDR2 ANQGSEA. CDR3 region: CSVEDPRDSTYEQYF. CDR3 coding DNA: TGCAGCGTTGAAGATCCAAGGGACAGTACCTACGAGCAGTACTTC.

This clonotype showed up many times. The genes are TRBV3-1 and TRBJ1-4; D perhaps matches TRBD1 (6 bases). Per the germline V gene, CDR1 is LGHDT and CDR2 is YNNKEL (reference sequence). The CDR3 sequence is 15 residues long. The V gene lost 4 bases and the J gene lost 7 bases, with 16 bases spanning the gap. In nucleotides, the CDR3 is TGTGCCAGCAGCCCGTCGACAGGTAGCTTTGAAAAACTGTTTTTT. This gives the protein CASSPSTGSFEKLFF.

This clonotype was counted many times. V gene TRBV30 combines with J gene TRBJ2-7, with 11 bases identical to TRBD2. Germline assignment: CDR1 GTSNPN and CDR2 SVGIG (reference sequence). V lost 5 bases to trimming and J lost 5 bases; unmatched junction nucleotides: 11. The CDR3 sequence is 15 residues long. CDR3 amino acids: CAWGGTSGATNEQYF. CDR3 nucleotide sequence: TGTGCCTGGGGAGGGACTAGCGGAGCCACGAACGAGCAGTACTTC.

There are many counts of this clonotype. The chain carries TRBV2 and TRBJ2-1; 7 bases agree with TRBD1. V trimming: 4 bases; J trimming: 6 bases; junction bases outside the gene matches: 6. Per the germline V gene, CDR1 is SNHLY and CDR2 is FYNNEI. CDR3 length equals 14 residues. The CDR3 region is CASSGDRVANEQFF. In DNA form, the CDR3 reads TGTGCCAGCAGTGGTGACAGGGTGGCCAATGAGCAGTTCTTC.

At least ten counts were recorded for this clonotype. The CDR3 sequence: CASSPKGALTSGRSSNEQFF. CDR3 DNA sequence: TGTGCCAGCAGTCCTAAGGGGGCCCTTACTAGCGGGAGGTCAAGCAATGAGCAGTTCTTC. The chain is built from TRBV6-2 or TRBV6-3 and TRBJ2-1, with 12 bases identical to TRBD2. V lost 5 bases and J lost 6; bases outside the gene matches: 20. The germline V gene encodes CDR1 MNHEY and CDR2 SVGEGT. The CDR3 covers 20 residues.

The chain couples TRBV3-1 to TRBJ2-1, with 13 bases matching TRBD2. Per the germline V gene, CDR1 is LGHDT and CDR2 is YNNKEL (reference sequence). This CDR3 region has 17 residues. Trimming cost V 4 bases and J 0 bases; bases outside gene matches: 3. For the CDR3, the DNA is TGTGCCAGCAGCCCCGGACTAGCGGGAGTCTCCTACAATGAGCAGTTCTTC. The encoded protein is CASSPGLAGVSYNEQFF.

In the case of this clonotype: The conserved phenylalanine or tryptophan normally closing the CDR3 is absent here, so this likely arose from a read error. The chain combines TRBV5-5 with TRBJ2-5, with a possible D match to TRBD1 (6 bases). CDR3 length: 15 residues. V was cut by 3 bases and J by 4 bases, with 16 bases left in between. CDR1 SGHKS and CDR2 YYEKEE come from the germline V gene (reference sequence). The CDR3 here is CASSSITGKGETQYL. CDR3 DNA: TGTGCCAGCAGCTCGATAACAGGGAAGGGAGAGACCCAGTACCTC.

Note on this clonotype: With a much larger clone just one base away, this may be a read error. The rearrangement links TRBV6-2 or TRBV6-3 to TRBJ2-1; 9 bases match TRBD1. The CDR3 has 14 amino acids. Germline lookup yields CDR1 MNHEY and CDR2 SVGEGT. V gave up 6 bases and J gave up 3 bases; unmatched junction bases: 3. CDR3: CASRRTGDYNEQFF. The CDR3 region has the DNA TGTGCCAGCAGAAGGACAGGGGACTACAATGAGCAGTTCTTC.

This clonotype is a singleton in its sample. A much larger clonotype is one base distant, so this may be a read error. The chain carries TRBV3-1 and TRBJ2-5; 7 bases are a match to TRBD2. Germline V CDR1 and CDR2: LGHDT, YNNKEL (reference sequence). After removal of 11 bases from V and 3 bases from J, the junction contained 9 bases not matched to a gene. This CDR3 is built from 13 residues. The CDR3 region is CAAQRRGEETQYF. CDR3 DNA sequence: TGTGCCGCGCAGAGACGGGGGGAAGAGACCCAGTACTTC.

This chain's CDR3 is CASSLARGLGYGEQYF. DNA for the CDR3: TGTGCCAGCAGCCTCGCTCGCGGCCTAGGCTATGGCGAGCAGTACTTC. This sequence joins TRBV7-8 and TRBJ2-7; D not certain. CDR1 SGHVS and CDR2 FQNEAQ come from the germline V gene. V lost 5 bases and J lost 6, with 23 bases in between. The CDR3 is 16 amino acids.

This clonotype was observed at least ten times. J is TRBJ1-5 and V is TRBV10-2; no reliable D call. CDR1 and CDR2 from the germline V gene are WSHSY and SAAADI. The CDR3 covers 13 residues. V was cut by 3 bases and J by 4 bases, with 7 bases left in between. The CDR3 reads CASSDGPNQPQHF. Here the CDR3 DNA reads TGCGCCAGCAGTGACGGACCGAATCAGCCCCAGCATTTT.

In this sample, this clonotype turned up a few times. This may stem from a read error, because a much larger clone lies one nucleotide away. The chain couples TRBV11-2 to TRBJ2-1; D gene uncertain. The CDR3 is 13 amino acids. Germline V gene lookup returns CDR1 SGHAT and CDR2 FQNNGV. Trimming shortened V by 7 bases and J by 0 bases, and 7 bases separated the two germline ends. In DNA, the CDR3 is TGTGCCAGCAACGTCACCTCCTACAATGAGCAGTTCTTC. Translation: CASNVTSYNEQFF. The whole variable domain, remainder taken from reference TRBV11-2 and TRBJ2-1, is EAGVAQSPRYKIIEKRQSVAFWCNPISGHATLYWYQQILGQGPKLLIQFQNNGVVDDSQLPKDRFSAERLKGVDSTLKIQPAKLEDSAVYLCASNVTSYNEQFFGPGTRLTVL.

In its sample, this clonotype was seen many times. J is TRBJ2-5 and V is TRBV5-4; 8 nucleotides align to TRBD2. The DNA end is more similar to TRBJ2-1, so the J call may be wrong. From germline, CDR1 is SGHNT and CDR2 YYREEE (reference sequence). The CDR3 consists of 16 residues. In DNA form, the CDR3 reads TGTGCCAGCAGCTTTGGGTCGGGAGGGCCCCACAATGAGCAGTTCTTC. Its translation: CASSFGSGGPHNEQFF.

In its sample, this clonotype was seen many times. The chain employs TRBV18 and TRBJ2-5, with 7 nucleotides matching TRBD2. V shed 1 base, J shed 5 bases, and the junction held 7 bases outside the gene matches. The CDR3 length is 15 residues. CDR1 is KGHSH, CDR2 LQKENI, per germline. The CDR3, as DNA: TGTGCCAGCTCACCACAGTCGACTAGCCTCGAGACCCAGTACTTC. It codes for CASSPQSTSLETQYF.

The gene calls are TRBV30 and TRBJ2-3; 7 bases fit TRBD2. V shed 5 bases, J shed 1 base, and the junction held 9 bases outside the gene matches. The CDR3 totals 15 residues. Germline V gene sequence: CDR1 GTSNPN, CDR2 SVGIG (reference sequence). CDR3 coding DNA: TGTGCCTGGGGAACGGGACTATCGGGCACAGATACGCAGTATTTT. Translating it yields CAWGTGLSGTDTQYF.

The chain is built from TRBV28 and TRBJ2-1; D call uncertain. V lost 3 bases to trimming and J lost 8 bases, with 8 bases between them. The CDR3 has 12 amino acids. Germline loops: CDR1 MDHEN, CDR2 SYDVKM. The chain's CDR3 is CASSFSWDEQFF. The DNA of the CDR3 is TGTGCCAGCAGTTTCTCTTGGGATGAGCAGTTCTTC.

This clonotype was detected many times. As DNA, the CDR3 is TGTGCCAGCAGCAGTACCAACCGAGCTTTCTTT. It translates to CASSSTNRAFF. The rearrangement joins TRBV3-1 to TRBJ1-1; D gene uncertain. CDR1 LGHDT and CDR2 YNNKEL come from the germline V gene (reference sequence). The V end was cut by 5 bases, the J end by 10 bases, with 11 bases between. The CDR3 has 11 amino acids. The full variable domain, completed using reference TRBV3-1 and TRBJ1-1, is DTAVSQTPKYLVTQMGNDKSIKCEQNLGHDTMYWYKQDSKKFLKIMFSYNNKELIINETVPNRFSPKSPDKAHLNLHINSLELGDSAVYFCASSSTNRAFFGQGTRLTVV.

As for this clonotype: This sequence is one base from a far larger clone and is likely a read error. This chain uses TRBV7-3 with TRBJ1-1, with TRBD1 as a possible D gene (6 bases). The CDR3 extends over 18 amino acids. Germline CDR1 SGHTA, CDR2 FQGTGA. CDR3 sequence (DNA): TGTGTCAGCAGCTTCCCCCGGCTTGGATTGGACAGGAACACTGAAGCTTTCTTT. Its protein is CVSSFPRLGLDRNTEAFF. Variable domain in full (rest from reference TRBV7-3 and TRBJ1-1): GAGVSQTPSNKVTEKGKYVELRCDPISGHTALYWYRQSLGQGPEFLIYFQGTGAADDSGLPNDRFFAVRPEGSVSTLKIQRTERGDSAVYLCVSSFPRLGLDRNTEAFFGQGTRLTVV.

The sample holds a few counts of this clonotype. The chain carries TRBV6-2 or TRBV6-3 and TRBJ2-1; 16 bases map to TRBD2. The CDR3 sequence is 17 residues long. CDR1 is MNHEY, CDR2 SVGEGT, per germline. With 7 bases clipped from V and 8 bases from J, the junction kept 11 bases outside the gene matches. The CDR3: CASTPGTSGRALDEQFF. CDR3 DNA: TGTGCCAGCACTCCAGGGACTAGCGGGAGGGCCTTGGATGAGCAGTTCTTC.

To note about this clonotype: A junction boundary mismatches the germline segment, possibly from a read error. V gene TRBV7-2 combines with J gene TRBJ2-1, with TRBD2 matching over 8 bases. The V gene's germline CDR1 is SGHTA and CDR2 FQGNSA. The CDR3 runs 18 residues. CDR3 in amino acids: CAGSLETAGVARTYEQFF. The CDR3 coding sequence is TGTGCCGGCAGCTTAGAGACAGCGGGGGTAGCGAGGACCTACGAGCAGTTCTTC.

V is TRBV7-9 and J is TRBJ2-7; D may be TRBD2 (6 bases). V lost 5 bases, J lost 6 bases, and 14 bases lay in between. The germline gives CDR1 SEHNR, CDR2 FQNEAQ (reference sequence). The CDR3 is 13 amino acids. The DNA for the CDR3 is TGTGCCAGCAGCGTCGGACTATTCAGCGAGCAGTACTTC. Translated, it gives CASSVGLFSEQYF.

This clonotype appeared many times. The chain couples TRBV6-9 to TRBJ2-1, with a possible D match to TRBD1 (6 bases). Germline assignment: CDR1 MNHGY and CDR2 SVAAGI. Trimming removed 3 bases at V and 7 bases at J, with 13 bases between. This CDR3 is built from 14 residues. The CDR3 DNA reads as TGTGCCAGCAGTTACCGCTCCACAGGGAATGAGCAGTTCTTC. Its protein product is CASSYRSTGNEQFF.

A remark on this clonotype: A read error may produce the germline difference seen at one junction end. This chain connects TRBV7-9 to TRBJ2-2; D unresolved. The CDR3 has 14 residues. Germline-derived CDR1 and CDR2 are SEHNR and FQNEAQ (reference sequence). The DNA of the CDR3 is TGCGCCAGCAGCTCCGCCGGGAACACCGGGGAGCTGTTTTTT. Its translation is CASSSAGNTGELFF.

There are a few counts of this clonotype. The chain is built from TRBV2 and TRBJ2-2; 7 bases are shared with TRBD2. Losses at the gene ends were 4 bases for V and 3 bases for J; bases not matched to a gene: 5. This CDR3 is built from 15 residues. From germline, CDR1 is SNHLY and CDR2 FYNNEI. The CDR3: CASSGGGGDTGELFF. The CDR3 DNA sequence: TGTGCCAGCAGTGGGGGGGGAGGGGACACCGGGGAGCTGTTTTTT.